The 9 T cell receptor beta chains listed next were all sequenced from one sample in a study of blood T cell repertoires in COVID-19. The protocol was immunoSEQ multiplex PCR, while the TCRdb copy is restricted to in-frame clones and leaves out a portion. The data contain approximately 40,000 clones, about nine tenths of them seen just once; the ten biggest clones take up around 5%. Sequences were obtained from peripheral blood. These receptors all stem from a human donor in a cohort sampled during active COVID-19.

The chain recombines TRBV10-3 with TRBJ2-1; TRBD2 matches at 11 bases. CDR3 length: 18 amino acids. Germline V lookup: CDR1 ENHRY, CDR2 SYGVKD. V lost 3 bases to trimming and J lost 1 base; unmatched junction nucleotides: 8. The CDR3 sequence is CAISEFGVAGGSYNEQFF. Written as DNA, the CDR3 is TGTGCCATCAGTGAATTTGGAGTAGCGGGAGGGTCCTACAATGAGCAGTTCTTC.

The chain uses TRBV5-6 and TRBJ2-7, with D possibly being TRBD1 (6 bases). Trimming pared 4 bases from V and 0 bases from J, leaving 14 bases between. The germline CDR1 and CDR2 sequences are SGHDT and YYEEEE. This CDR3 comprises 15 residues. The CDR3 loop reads CASSLRPDSSYEQYF. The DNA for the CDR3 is TGTGCCAGCAGCCTAAGACCGGACAGCTCCTACGAGCAGTACTTC.

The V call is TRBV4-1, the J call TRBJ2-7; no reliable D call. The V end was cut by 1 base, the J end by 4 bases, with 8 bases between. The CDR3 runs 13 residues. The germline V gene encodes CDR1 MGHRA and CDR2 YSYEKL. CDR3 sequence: CASSQVEAYEQYF. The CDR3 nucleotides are TGCGCCAGCAGCCAAGTTGAAGCTTACGAGCAGTACTTC.

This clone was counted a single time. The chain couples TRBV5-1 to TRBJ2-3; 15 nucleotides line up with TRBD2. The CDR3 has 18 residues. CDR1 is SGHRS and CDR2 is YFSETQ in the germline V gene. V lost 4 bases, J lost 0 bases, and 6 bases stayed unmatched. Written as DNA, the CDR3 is TGCGCCAGCAGCCTAGGGACTAGCGGGAGGCCTAGCACAGATACGCAGTATTTT. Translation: CASSLGTSGRPSTDTQYF.

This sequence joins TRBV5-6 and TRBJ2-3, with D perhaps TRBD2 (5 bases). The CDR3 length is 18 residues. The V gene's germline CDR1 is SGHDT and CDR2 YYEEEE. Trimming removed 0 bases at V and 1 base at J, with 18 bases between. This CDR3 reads CASSLVASSHTGTDTQYF. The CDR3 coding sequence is TGTGCCAGCAGCTTGGTGGCTAGCAGCCATACCGGCACAGATACGCAGTATTTT.

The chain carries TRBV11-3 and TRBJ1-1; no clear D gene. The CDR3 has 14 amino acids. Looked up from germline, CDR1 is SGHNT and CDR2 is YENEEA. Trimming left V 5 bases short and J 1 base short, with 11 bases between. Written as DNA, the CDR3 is TGTGCCAGCAGCGTGGGAGGAACGAACACTGAAGCTTTCTTT. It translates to CASSVGGTNTEAFF.

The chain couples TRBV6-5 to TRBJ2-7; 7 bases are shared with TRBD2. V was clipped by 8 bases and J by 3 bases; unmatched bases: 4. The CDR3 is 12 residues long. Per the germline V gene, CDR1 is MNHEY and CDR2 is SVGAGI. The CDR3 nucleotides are TGTGCCAGCTTGCCTAGCGGCTACGAGCAGTACTTC. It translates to CASLPSGYEQYF.

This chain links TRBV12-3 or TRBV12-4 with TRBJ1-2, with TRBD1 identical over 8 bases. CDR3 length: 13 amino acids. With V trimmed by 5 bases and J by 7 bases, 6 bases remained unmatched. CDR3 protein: CASSRFGQGGYTF. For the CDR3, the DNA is TGTGCCAGCAGTCGCTTCGGACAGGGTGGCTACACCTTC.

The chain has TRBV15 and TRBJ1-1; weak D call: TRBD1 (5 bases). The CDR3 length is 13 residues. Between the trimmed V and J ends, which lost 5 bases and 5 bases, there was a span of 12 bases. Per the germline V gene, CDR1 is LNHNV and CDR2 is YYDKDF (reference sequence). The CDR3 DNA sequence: TGTGCCACCAGCTCCCAAGGGGTAACTGAAGCTTTCTTT. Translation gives CATSSQGVTEAFF.